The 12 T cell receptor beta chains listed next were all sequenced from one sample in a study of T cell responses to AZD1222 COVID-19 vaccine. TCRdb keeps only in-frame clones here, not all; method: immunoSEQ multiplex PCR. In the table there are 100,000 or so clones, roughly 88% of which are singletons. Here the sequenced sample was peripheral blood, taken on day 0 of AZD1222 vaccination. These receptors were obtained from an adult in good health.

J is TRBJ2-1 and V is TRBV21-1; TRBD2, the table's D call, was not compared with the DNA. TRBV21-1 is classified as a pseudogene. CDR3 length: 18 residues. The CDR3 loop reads CASSNGLSGTFCGNEQFF. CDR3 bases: TGTGCCAGCAGCAACGGGCTGAGCGGGACCTTTTGCGGCAATGAGCAGTTCTTC.

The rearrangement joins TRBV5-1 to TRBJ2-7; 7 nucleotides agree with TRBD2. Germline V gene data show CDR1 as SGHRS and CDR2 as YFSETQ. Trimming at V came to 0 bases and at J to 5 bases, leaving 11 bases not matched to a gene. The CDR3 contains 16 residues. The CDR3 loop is CASSLVYRGGPDEQYF. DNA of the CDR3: TGCGCCAGCAGCTTGGTGTATCGGGGAGGGCCGGACGAGCAGTACTTC.

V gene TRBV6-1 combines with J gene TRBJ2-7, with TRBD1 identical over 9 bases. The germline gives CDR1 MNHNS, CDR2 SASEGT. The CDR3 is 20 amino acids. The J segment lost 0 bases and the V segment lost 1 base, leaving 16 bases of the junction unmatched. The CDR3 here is CASSEGLGQGYSDSSYEQYF. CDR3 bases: TGTGCCAGCAGTGAAGGTCTGGGACAGGGCTATAGTGATAGCTCCTACGAGCAGTACTTC.

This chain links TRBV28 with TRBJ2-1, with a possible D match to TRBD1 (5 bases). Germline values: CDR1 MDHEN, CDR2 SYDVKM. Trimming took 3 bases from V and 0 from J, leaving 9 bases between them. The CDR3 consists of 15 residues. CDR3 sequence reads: CASSFYRSSYNEQFF. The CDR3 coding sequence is TGTGCCAGCAGTTTTTACAGGAGCTCCTACAATGAGCAGTTCTTC.

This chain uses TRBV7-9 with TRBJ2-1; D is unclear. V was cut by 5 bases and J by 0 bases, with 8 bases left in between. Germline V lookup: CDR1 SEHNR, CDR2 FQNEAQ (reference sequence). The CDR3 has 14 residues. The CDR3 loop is CASSTSSSYNEQFF. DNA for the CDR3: TGTGCCAGCAGCACATCTAGCTCCTACAATGAGCAGTTCTTC.

The DNA for the CDR3 is TGTGCCACCTACCGGGACCCCCTCGAGAAGCAGTACTTC. Amino acids: CATYRDPLEKQYF. V is TRBV10-3 and J is TRBJ2-7, with D possibly called TRBD1 or TRBD2 (5 bases each). The CDR3 runs to 13 residues. V was shortened by 10 bases and J by 8 bases, with 21 bases between the two germline ends. Germline assignment: CDR1 ENHRY and CDR2 SYGVKD.

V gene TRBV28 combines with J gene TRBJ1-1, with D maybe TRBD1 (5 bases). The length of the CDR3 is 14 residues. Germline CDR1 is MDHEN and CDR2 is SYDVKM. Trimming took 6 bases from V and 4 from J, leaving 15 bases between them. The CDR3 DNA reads TGTGCCAGCAGGGACACAAGAAGGTCCACTGAAGCTTTCTTT. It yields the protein CASRDTRRSTEAFF.

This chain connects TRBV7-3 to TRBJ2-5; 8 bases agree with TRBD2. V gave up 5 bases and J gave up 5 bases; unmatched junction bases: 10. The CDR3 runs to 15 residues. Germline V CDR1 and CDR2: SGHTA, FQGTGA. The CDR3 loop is CASSISGTTYETQYF. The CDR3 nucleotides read TGTGCCAGCAGCATTAGCGGGACTACCTATGAGACCCAGTACTTC. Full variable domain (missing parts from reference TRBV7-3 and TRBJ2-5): GAGVSQTPSNKVTEKGKYVELRCDPISGHTALYWYRQSLGQGPEFLIYFQGTGAADDSGLPNDRFFAVRPEGSVSTLKIQRTERGDSAVYLCASSISGTTYETQYFGPGTRLLVL.

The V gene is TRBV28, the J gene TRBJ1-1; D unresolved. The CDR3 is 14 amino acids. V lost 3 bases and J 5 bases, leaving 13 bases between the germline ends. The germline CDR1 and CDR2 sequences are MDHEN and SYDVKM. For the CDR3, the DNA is TGTGCCAGCAGTTTCCGATGGTCGGGGACTGAAGCTTTCTTT. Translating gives CASSFRWSGTEAFF.

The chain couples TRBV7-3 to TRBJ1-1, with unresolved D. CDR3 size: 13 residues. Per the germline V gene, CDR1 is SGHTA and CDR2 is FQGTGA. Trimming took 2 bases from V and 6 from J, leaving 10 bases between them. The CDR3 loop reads CASSLLLPPEAFF. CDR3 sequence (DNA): TGTGCCAGCAGCTTATTATTACCCCCTGAAGCTTTCTTT.

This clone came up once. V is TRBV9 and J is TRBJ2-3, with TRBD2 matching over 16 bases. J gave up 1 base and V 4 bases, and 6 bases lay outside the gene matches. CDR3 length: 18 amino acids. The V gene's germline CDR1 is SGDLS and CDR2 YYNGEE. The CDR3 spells CASSSPGLAGGGTDTQYF. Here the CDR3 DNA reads TGTGCCAGCAGCTCTCCGGGACTAGCGGGAGGGGGCACAGATACGCAGTATTTT.

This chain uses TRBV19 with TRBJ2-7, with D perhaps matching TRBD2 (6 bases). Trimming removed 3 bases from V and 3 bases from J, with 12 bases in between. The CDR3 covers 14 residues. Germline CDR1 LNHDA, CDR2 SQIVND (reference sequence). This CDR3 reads CASSIGGVFYEQYF. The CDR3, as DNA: TGTGCCAGTAGTATCGGGGGAGTCTTCTACGAGCAGTACTTC.